The 26 T cell receptor beta chains presented below share a single source sample, sequenced in a study of spatial heterogeneity in lung cancer. TCRdb redid the calling of the 5' RACE reads with MiXCR, one entry per CDR3 protein. The repertoire holds about 120,000 distinct CDR3 sequences, with 12% as singletons. Time point in this sample: blood at routine non-recurrence follow-up after resection. Material for sequencing was whole RNA from tumor, nontumor lung or frozen PBMC, left unsorted. The specimen comprised PBMCs, sampled at follow-up. These receptors were obtained from a male donor with early-stage non-small cell lung cancer.

This clonotype was recorded at least ten times. CDR3 sequence (DNA): TGCGCCAGCAGCAGGACAGGGACGTCCGGGGAGCTGTTTTTT. Translating gives CASSRTGTSGELFF. The V call is TRBV4-1, the J call TRBJ2-2, with 8 bases matching TRBD1. V gave up 5 bases and J gave up 6 bases; unmatched junction bases: 5. The germline V gene has CDR1 MGHRA and CDR2 YSYEKL. The CDR3 loop spans 14 amino acids.

The CDR3 region is CASSLTEITSTDTQYF. CDR3 coding DNA: TGCGCCAGCAGCCTTACAGAGATAACTAGCACAGATACGCAGTATTTT. The chain joins TRBV4-1 to TRBJ2-3; D remains ambiguous. Germline CDR1 is MGHRA and CDR2 is YSYEKL. This CDR3 has 16 amino acids. Trimming stripped 4 bases from V and 0 bases from J, with 14 bases between.

The rearrangement uses TRBV11-1 and TRBJ2-5; 8 bases line up with TRBD2. V lost 5 bases and J lost 5; bases outside the gene matches: 4. The length of the CDR3 is 13 residues. Germline lookup yields CDR1 SGHAT and CDR2 FQDESV (reference sequence). CDR3 nucleotides: TGTGCCAGCAGCCGGGGGGGGCGTGAGACCCAGTACTTC. Translation: CASSRGGRETQYF.

This clonotype turned up a few times. The chain joins TRBV6-6 to TRBJ1-1, with D hard to call. The V gene lost 0 bases and the J gene lost 1 base, with 6 bases spanning the gap. The CDR3 loop spans 14 amino acids. The germline V gene has CDR1 MNHNY and CDR2 SVGAGI (reference sequence). As DNA, the CDR3 is TGTGCCAGCAGTTACTCTACACCGAACACTGAAGCTTTCTTT. Its translation: CASSYSTPNTEAFF.

This clonotype was detected ten times or more. The chain is built from TRBV21-1 and TRBJ1-5; TRBD1, the table's D call, lacks a check against the DNA. TRBV21-1 is shown as a pseudogene. The CDR3 loop spans 16 amino acids. CDR3 coding DNA: TGTGCCAGCAGCAGACAGGGTCATTATAGCAATCAGCCCCAGCATTTT. Its protein is CASSRQGHYSNQPQHF.

This clonotype was counted ten times or more. V gene TRBV29-1 combines with J gene TRBJ2-7; D unclear. With 6 bases removed from V and 7 bases from J, the gap between germline ends came to 19 bases. The V gene's germline CDR1 is SQVTM and CDR2 ANQGSEA. The CDR3 runs 13 residues. The CDR3 protein is CSVAWPRSMEQYF. In DNA form, the CDR3 reads TGCAGCGTGGCTTGGCCAAGGAGCATGGAGCAGTACTTC.

The V call is TRBV6-5, the J call TRBJ2-2; D is tentatively TRBD1 or TRBD2 (6 bases each). The CDR3 has 16 residues. Trimming cost V 1 base and J 5 bases, with 14 bases left between them. Germline V gene data show CDR1 as MNHEY and CDR2 as SVGAGI. In DNA form, the CDR3 reads TGTGCCAGCAGTTACTTGGGCAGGGGAGGTACCGGGGAGCTGTTTTTT. This sequence encodes CASSYLGRGGTGELFF.

About this clonotype: A much larger clone differs by one base, so this may be a read error. The chain combines TRBV5-1 with TRBJ1-6, with a possible D match to TRBD1 (5 bases). CDR3 length: 14 residues. V dropped 4 bases and J dropped 8 bases, with 13 bases sitting between them. CDR1 is SGHRS, CDR2 YFSETQ, per germline. In DNA, the CDR3 is TGCGCCAGCAGCCTAGGGGAGGCGGATTCACCCCTCCACTTT. This gives the protein CASSLGEADSPLHF.

J is TRBJ2-5 and V is TRBV9; no definite D call. The CDR3 is made up of 14 amino acids. Deletions cut 1 base from V and 2 bases from J, with 9 bases between. Germline CDR1 is SGDLS and CDR2 is YYNGEE. The CDR3: CASSVYPQQETQYF. The DNA for the CDR3 is TGTGCCAGCAGCGTATATCCACAACAAGAGACCCAGTACTTC.

This clonotype was counted only a few times. The CDR3 DNA is TGCAGTGCTAGAGACGACCCGACCCGGGGCAAGAACACTGAAGCTTTCTTT. This translates into CSARDDPTRGKNTEAFF. The V call is TRBV20-1, the J call TRBJ1-1; TRBD1 is a possible D gene (5 bases). Germline V lookup: CDR1 DFQATT, CDR2 SNEGSKA (reference sequence). The CDR3 has 17 amino acids. V lost 0 bases and J 1 base, leaving 18 bases between the germline ends.

This clonotype has just a few counts. This chain links TRBV6-5 with TRBJ1-3; no clear D gene. CDR1 and CDR2 from the germline V gene are MNHEY and SVGAGI. Trimming stripped 0 bases from V and 3 bases from J, with 3 bases between. This CDR3 comprises 13 residues. Written as DNA, the CDR3 is TGTGCCAGCAGTTACTCGGTTGGAAACACCATATATTTT. Translation: CASSYSVGNTIYF.

This chain uses TRBV25-1 with TRBJ2-3; perhaps TRBD1 as D (6 bases). V lost 5 bases and J 4 bases, leaving 10 bases between the germline ends. In germline, CDR1 is MGHDK, CDR2 SYGVNS. The CDR3 is 13 amino acids. The CDR3 nucleotides are TGTGCCAGCAGTTCAGGGGTACCAGATACGCAGTATTTT. This sequence encodes CASSSGVPDTQYF.

Notes on this clonotype: At one end, the junction sequence differs from germline, possibly due to a read error. The chain joins TRBV7-7 to TRBJ2-1; 7 bases map to TRBD1. Germline CDR1 is SSHAT and CDR2 is FNYEAQ (reference sequence). The length of the CDR3 is 15 residues. The CDR3 coding sequence is TGTGCTAGCAGCTTAGGCTCAGGGGGCTACAATGAGCAGTTCTTC. Translation gives CASSLGSGGYNEQFF.

This clonotype has ten or more counts. The J gene is TRBJ2-1, the V gene TRBV10-3; 9 bases are a match to TRBD1. The CDR3 spans 12 residues. The junction had 0 bases not matched to a gene; V was cut back by 4 bases and J by 8 bases. The germline CDR1 and CDR2 sequences are ENHRY and SYGVKD. The CDR3 sequence: CAISGDRDEQFF. DNA of the CDR3: TGTGCCATCAGTGGGGACAGGGATGAGCAGTTCTTC.

The J gene is TRBJ1-1, the V gene TRBV7-2; D gene uncertain. Trimming left V 2 bases short and J 3 bases short, with 4 bases between. In germline, CDR1 is SGHTA, CDR2 FQGNSA. This CDR3 comprises 12 residues. Written as DNA, the CDR3 is TGTGCCAGCAGCTTACGACACACTGAAGCTTTCTTT. The encoded protein is CASSLRHTEAFF.

Here the CDR3 DNA reads TGCAGTGCCCCACGGGACAGAGATTACGAGCAGTACTTC. As protein: CSAPRDRDYEQYF. This chain uses TRBV20-1 with TRBJ2-7; TRBD1 aligns across 7 bases. CDR1 is DFQATT, CDR2 SNEGSKA, per germline (reference sequence). The CDR3 sequence is 13 residues long. The J segment lost 4 bases and the V segment lost 6 bases, leaving 9 bases of the junction unmatched.

This clonotype has more than one count but fewer than ten. The V and J genes are TRBV5-1 and TRBJ2-1; 8 bases agree with TRBD1. The CDR3 contains 11 residues. CDR1 and CDR2 from the germline V gene are SGHRS and YFSETQ. Trimming at V came to 9 bases and at J to 10 bases, leaving 6 bases not matched to a gene. The CDR3 nucleotides are TGCGCCACCAAGACAGGGGACGAGCAGTTCTTC. This sequence encodes CATKTGDEQFF.

This clonotype was counted many times. The chain uses TRBV29-1 and TRBJ1-3, with a tentative D call TRBD1 (6 bases). This CDR3 has 13 amino acids. Trimming shortened V by 6 bases and J by 3 bases, and 12 bases separated the two germline ends. Germline CDR1 is SQVTM and CDR2 is ANQGSEA. DNA for the CDR3: TGCAGCGTAGCGTACAGGGATGGAAACACCATATATTTT. Amino acid sequence: CSVAYRDGNTIYF.

This clonotype appeared many times. V gene TRBV12-3 or TRBV12-4 combines with J gene TRBJ1-5; D is unresolved. The CDR3 is 17 residues long. Trimming took off 4 bases at V and 1 base at J, with 17 bases between the two ends. The CDR3 spells CASSSGLARTSNQPQHF. The CDR3 nucleotides read TGTGCCAGCAGTTCCGGGTTAGCCCGGACCAGCAATCAGCCCCAGCATTTT.

This clonotype was seen a handful of times. V gene TRBV5-1 combines with J gene TRBJ2-2; TRBD1 matches at 9 bases. The CDR3 is 16 amino acids. CDR1 SGHRS and CDR2 YFSETQ come from the germline V gene. After removal of 3 bases from V and 7 bases from J, the junction contained 10 bases not matched to a gene. CDR3 sequence: CASSWGTGGLNGELFF. DNA of the CDR3: TGCGCCAGCAGCTGGGGAACAGGGGGCCTCAACGGGGAGCTGTTTTTT.

This clonotype was detected once. The rearrangement uses TRBV5-1 and TRBJ2-1, with 12 bases that match TRBD2. The CDR3 runs to 15 residues. Germline lookup yields CDR1 SGHRS and CDR2 YFSETQ. V trimming: 2 bases; J trimming: 6 bases; junction bases outside the gene matches: 3. The CDR3 DNA reads TGCGCCAGCAGCTTTCTAGCGGGGGGGCCCAATGAGCAGTTCTTC. It yields the protein CASSFLAGGPNEQFF. The variable domain in full, completed from reference TRBV5-1 and TRBJ2-1, reads KAGVTQTPRYLIKTRGQQVTLSCSPISGHRSVSWYQQTPGQGLQFLFEYFSETQRNKGNFPGRFSGRQFSNSRSEMNVSTLELGDSALYLCASSFLAGGPNEQFFGPGTRLTVL.

The chain links TRBV14 to TRBJ2-7; D not resolved. Per germline, CDR1 SGHDN and CDR2 FVKESK. Trimming left V 3 bases short and J 4 bases short, with 7 bases between. The CDR3 has 12 residues. The CDR3 DNA sequence: TGTGCCAGCAGCCATCGCGCGTACGAGCAGTACTTC. It specifies CASSHRAYEQYF.

This clonotype was detected many times. V is TRBV4-2 and J is TRBJ1-4, with 12 bases that match TRBD1. This CDR3 is built from 16 residues. With V trimmed by 4 bases and J by 8 bases, 8 bases remained unmatched. Looked up from germline, CDR1 is LGHNA and CDR2 is YNFKEQ. In DNA, the CDR3 is TGTGCCAGCAGCCGAGGACACGGGACAGGGGGCGAAAAACTGTTTTTT. This sequence encodes CASSRGHGTGGEKLFF.

The table lists this clonotype with many counts. The chain couples TRBV7-9 to TRBJ2-6; 9 bases agree with TRBD1. V trimming: 6 bases; J trimming: 2 bases; junction bases outside the gene matches: 11. Germline CDR1 SEHNR, CDR2 FQNEAQ (reference sequence). The CDR3 spans 18 residues. The CDR3 spells CASRIGQGLITGANVLTF. The CDR3 bases are TGTGCCAGCAGAATAGGACAGGGGCTAATCACTGGGGCCAACGTCCTGACTTTC.

The chain carries TRBV4-3 and TRBJ2-7, with D unresolved. Trimming cost V 1 base and J 1 base, with 8 bases left between them. CDR1 and CDR2 (germline): LGHNA, YSLEER. CDR3 length: 14 residues. CDR3 region: CASSQVLQSYEQYF. Written as DNA, the CDR3 is TGCGCCAGCAGCCAAGTTCTACAATCCTACGAGCAGTACTTC.

There are many counts of this clonotype. The chain uses TRBV27 and TRBJ1-6; D possibly corresponds to TRBD1 (5 bases). From germline, CDR1 is MNHEY and CDR2 SMNVEV (reference sequence). Trimming took 5 bases from V and 2 from J, leaving 16 bases between them. This CDR3 has 17 residues. The CDR3 coding sequence is TGTGCCAGCAGTCCTTCGGGCTCGGGGGCCTATAATTCACCCCTCCACTTT. The encoded protein is CASSPSGSGAYNSPLHF.